One and the same sample provided the 2 T cell receptor beta chains below, sequenced in a study of cytomegalovirus exposure and HLA in healthy donors. The PCR employed 60 Vbeta primers together with 13 Jbeta primers. Some clones are missing from TCRdb's copy, which holds only in-frame ones; the method was immunoSEQ multiplex PCR. The data show 160,000 or so clones, 80% seen once. Material: PBMCs. The receptors stem from a man between 18 and 35 years old in good health and CMV-seropositive.

The chain recombines TRBV19 with TRBJ2-5, with 8 nucleotides matching TRBD2. The DNA end lines up better with TRBJ2-7; the J call may be wrong. Germline CDR1 LNHDA, CDR2 SQIVND (reference sequence). This CDR3 is 14 amino acids long. CDR3 DNA sequence: TGTGCCAGTAGTACCCAGCGGGAGCAAGTCGAGCAGTACTTC. This sequence encodes CASSTQREQVEQYF.

The J gene is TRBJ2-2, the V gene TRBV4-1; 10 nucleotides match TRBD2. J gave up 5 bases and V 0 bases, and 18 bases lay outside the gene matches. CDR1 is MGHRA and CDR2 is YSYEKL in the germline V gene. The CDR3 has 21 amino acids. CDR3 in DNA: TGCGCCAGCAGCCAAGATTTAGGGCTAGCGGGAGAGTCCGTGTGGACCGGGGAGCTGTTTTTT. This codes for CASSQDLGLAGESVWTGELFF.